Sequencing of this T cell receptor (beta chain) was carried out in a study of CD4 T cells in relation to SARS-CoV-2 and coronaviruses. The J segment lost 7 bases and the V segment lost 10 bases, leaving 9 bases of the junction unmatched. This CDR3 is built from 13 residues. CDR1 and CDR2 from the germline V gene are MRHNA and SNTAGT. Study-level results: In roughly 60% of donors, memory CD4+ clonotypes crossrecognized SARS-CoV-2 and at least one common cold coronavirus spike.

Note on this clone: What it binds is unknown.

Libraries were prepared by immunoSEQ multiplex PCR; TCRdb keeps only in-frame clonotypes and omits some of them. This sample has 30,000 to 45,000 clones, with approximately 87% found just once. The source material was memory CD4+ T cells from PBMCs. This clonotype originated in an adult with COVID-19. The chain recombines TRBV6-4 with TRBJ1-4; 7 positions agree with TRBD1. The CDR3 DNA sequence: TGTGCCACCACCAGACAGGGCGGTGAAAAACTGTTTTTT. This gives the protein CATTRQGGEKLFF.